These T cell receptor beta chains were read from a single sample in a study of cytomegalovirus exposure and HLA in healthy donors. Assay used: immunoSEQ multiplex PCR; TCRdb lists only in-frame clones, some missing. In the table there are tens of thousands of clones, 92% of which are singletons. The sequenced sample consisted of PBMCs. The receptors come from a man younger than 35 in good health and CMV-seronegative. The CDR3 runs from the conserved cysteine through the conserved F or W. The order of the fields is clone size, D gene, V gene, CDR3 length, J gene, CDR3 DNA, CDR3 protein. D genes are given only for firm matches. Some rows mark clone size as missing; the rest say once, few, many or name a class of expanded clone.

.	.	TRBV10-3	16	TRBJ2-1	TGTGCCATCAGACCCGAGGCCGGCCCATCAGACAATGAGCAGTTCTTC	CAIRPEAGPSDNEQFF
.	TRBD1	TRBV7-4	14	TRBJ2-7	TGTGCCAGCAGCTTAGGGACAGGGCACGACGAGCAGTACTTC	CASSLGTGHDEQYF
.	.	TRBV14	14	TRBJ2-3	TGTGCCAGCAGCCAAGTCCGCCGCGCAGATACGCAGTATTTT	CASSQVRRADTQYF
.	.	TRBV9	11	TRBJ2-1	TGTGCCAGCATGCGAGGGGGTGAGCAGTTCTTC	CASMRGGEQFF
.	TRBD1	TRBV28	14	TRBJ2-5	TGTGCCAGCAGTAACAGGGGGCCCCAAGAGACCCAGTACTTC	CASSNRGPQETQYF
.	TRBD2	TRBV10-3	14	TRBJ2-4	TGTGCCTCAATGGCTGTCGAGGGAGGGAACATTCAGTACTTC	CASMAVEGGNIQYF
once	TRBD1	TRBV30	12	TRBJ1-1	TGTGCCTGGACCGACAGGGGTCCTGAAGCTTTCTTT	CAWTDRGPEAFF
.	TRBD1	TRBV19	14	TRBJ2-5	TGTGCCAGTAGTTCGCAGGGGGTGCAAGAGACCCAGTACTTC	CASSSQGVQETQYF
.	.	TRBV4-2	18	TRBJ2-1	TGTGCCAGCAGCCTCGGGACAAGCGCCCCGAGGGGCTACAATGAGCAGTTCTTC	CASSLGTSAPRGYNEQFF
.	TRBD2	TRBV5-5	14	TRBJ2-1	TGTGCCAGCAGCTTTGCGACTAGCGGGCCGATCCCGTTCTTC	CASSFATSGPIPFF
.	TRBD2	TRBV7-2	17	TRBJ2-1	TGTGCCAGCAGCCTCGAACTACTAGCGGGAGTGTGGAATGAGCAGTTCTTC	CASSLELLAGVWNEQFF
.	.	TRBV7-9	14	TRBJ1-5	TGTGCCAGCAGCCATACTGGGGCGCGGCAGCCCCAGCATTTT	CASSHTGARQPQHF
once	.	TRBV7-2	13	TRBJ2-5	TGTGCCAGCAGTCCCTCTAACTTAGAGACCCAGTACTTC	CASSPSNLETQYF
.	TRBD1	TRBV19	14	TRBJ2-7	TGTGCCAGTAGTCCCTGGACAGGGCCCTACGAGCAGTACTTC	CASSPWTGPYEQYF
.	TRBD2	TRBV9	18	TRBJ2-3	TGTGCCAGCAGAAGGACTAGCGGGAGAGGGCGGAGCACAGATACGCAGTATTTT	CASRRTSGRGRSTDTQYF
.	.	TRBV28	16	TRBJ2-5	TGTGCCAGCAGTAGGGGGGGGCACCTGTACCAAGAGACCCAGTACTTC	CASSRGGHLYQETQYF
.	TRBD2	TRBV7-2	15	TRBJ2-2	TGTGCCAGCAGCTTAACTAGCGGTAACACCGGGGAGCTGTTTTTT	CASSLTSGNTGELFF
.	TRBD2	TRBV6-6	15	TRBJ2-7	TGTGCCAGCAGTCCCTCCGGCGGGAGGGGTTCCGAGCAGTACTTC	CASSPSGGRGSEQYF
.	.	TRBV5-4	11	TRBJ2-1	TGTGCCTACAGTCAGGCCAATGAGCAGTTCTTC	CAYSQANEQFF
.	.	TRBV28	15	TRBJ2-1	TGTGCCAGCAGTTTACGACAGGTCTCCTACAATGAGCAGTTCTTC	CASSLRQVSYNEQFF
.	TRBD2	TRBV11-2	13	TRBJ2-7	TGTGCCAGCAGCTTGGTTATAGCGGGAGATCGGTACTTC	CASSLVIAGDRYF
.	.	TRBV11-3	16	TRBJ2-1	TGTGCCAGCAGCTTACGTCGAGCGGGTTTCTACAATGAGCAGTTCTTC	CASSLRRAGFYNEQFF
.	TRBD2	TRBV14	18	TRBJ2-4	TGTGCCAGCAGCCAAGATCCGGGACTAGCGGGAGGGAAAAACATTCAGTACTTC	CASSQDPGLAGGKNIQYF